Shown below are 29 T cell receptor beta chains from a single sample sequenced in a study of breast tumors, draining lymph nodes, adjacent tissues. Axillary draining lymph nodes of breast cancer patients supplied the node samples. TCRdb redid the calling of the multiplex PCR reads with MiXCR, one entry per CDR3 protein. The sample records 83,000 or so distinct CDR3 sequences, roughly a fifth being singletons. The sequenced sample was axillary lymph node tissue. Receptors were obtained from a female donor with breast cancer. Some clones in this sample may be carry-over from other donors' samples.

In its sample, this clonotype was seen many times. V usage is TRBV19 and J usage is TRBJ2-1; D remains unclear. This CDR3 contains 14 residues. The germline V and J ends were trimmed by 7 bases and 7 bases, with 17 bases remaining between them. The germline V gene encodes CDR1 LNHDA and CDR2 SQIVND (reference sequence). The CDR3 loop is CASKITGFRNEQFF. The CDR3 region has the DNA TGTGCCAGTAAGATCACTGGGTTTCGGAATGAGCAGTTCTTC.

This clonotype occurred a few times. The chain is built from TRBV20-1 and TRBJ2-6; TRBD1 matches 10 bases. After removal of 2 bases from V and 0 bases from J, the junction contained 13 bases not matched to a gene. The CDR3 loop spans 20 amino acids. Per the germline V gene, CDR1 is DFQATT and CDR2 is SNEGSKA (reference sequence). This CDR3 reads CSARPLSGTGDFSGANVLTF. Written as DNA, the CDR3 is TGCAGTGCTAGACCCTTATCCGGGACAGGGGATTTCTCTGGGGCCAACGTCCTGACTTTC.

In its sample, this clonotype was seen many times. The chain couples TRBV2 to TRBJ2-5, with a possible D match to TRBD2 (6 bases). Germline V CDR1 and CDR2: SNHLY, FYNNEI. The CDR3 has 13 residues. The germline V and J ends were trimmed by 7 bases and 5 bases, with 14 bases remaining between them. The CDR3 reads CASNLGTGETQYF. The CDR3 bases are TGTGCCAGCAACCTCGGGACTGGGGAGACCCAGTACTTC.

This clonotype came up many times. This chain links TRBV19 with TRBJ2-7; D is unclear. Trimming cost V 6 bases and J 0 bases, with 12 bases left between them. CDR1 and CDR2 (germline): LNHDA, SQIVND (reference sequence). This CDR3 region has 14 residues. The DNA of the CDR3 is TGTGCCAGTAGCGCCGGACGTGACTCCTACGAGCAGTACTTC. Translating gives CASSAGRDSYEQYF.

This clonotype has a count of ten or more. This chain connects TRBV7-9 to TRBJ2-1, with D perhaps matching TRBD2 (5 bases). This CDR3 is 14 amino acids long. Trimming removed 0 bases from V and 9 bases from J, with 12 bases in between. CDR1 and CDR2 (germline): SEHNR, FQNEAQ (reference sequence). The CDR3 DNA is TGTGCCAGCAGCTTAGCGGGAGAGACGGCTGAGCAGTTCTTC. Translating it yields CASSLAGETAEQFF.

The CDR3: CASSQDSGSSSPLHF. The CDR3 DNA reads TGTGCCAGCAGCCAAGATTCGGGCAGTTCTTCACCCCTCCACTTT. The V call is TRBV4-2, the J call TRBJ1-6; D ambiguous. The germline V gene has CDR1 LGHNA and CDR2 YNFKEQ. V lost 0 bases, J lost 9 bases, and 12 bases lay in between. This CDR3 is 15 amino acids long.

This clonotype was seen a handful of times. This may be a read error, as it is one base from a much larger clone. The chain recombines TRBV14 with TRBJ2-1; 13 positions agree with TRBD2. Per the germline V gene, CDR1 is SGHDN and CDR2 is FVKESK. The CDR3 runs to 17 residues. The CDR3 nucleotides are TGTACCAGCAGCCAACTGCCGACTAGCGGGAGGTTGAATGAGCAGTTCTTC. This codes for CTSSQLPTSGRLNEQFF.

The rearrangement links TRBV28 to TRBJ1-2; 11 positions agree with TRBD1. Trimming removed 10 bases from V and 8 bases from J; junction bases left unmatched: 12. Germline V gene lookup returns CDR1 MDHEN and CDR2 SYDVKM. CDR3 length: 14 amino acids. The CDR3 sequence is CATLVGQGAGGYTF. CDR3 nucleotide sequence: TGTGCCACCCTAGTAGGACAGGGGGCTGGGGGCTACACCTTC.

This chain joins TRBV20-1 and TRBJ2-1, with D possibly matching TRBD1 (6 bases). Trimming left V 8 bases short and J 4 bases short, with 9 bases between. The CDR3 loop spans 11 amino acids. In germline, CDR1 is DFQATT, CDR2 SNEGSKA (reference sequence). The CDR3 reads CSLDRYNEQFF. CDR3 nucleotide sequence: TGCAGTCTGGACAGATACAATGAGCAGTTCTTC.

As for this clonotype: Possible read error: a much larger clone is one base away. This CDR3 is CASSLTTGTGVTQYF. For the CDR3, the DNA is TGCGCCAGCAGCTTGACCACAGGGACAGGAGTAACCCAGTACTTC. This chain uses TRBV5-1 with TRBJ2-5; 8 bases are a match to TRBD1. The germline V gene encodes CDR1 SGHRS and CDR2 YFSETQ. Trimming removed 1 base from V and 8 bases from J; junction bases left unmatched: 10. There are 15 residues in the CDR3.

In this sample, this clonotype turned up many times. The DNA of the CDR3 is TGCAGTGCTAGATTTCGTAGTCTAGCCAAAAACATTCAGTACTTC. Translating it yields CSARFRSLAKNIQYF. The chain is built from TRBV20-1 and TRBJ2-4; D call uncertain. Germline V CDR1 and CDR2: DFQATT, SNEGSKA (reference sequence). This CDR3 spans 15 amino acids. With 2 bases removed from V and 0 bases from J, the gap between germline ends came to 11 bases.

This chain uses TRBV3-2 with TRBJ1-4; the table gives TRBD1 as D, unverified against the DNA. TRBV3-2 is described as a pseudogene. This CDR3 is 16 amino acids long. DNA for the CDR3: TGTGCCAGCAGCCCCCCCGGGACAGGGGGGGAGGAAAAACTGTTTTTT. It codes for CASSPPGTGGEEKLFF.

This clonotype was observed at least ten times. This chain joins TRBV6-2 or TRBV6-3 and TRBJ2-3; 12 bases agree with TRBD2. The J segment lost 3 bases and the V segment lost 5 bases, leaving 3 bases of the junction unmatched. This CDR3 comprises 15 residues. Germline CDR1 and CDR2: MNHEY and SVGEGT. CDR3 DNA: TGTGCCAGCAGTACTAGCGGGAGGAGGACAGATACGCAGTATTTT. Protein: CASSTSGRRTDTQYF.

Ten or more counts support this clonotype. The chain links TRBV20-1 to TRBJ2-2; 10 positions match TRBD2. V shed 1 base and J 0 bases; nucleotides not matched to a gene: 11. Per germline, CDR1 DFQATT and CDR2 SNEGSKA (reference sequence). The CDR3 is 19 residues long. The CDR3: CSARGVLTSGPTNTGELFF. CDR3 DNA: TGCAGTGCTAGAGGGGTTTTGACTAGCGGGCCTACGAACACCGGGGAGCTGTTTTTT.

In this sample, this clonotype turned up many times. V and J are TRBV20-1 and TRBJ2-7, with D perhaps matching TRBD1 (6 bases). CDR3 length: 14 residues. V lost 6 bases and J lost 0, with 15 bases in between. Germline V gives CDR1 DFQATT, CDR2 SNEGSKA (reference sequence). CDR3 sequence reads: CSAMGQKSSYEQYF. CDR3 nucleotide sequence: TGCAGTGCAATGGGACAAAAGAGCTCCTACGAGCAGTACTTC.

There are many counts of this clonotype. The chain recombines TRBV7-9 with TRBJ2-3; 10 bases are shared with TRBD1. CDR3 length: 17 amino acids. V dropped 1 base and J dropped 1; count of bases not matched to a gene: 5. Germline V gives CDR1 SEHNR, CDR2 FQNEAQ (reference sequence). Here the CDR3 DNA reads TGTGCCAGCAGCTTAGGGCCGGGACAGGGGCGCACAGATACGCAGTATTTT. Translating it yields CASSLGPGQGRTDTQYF.

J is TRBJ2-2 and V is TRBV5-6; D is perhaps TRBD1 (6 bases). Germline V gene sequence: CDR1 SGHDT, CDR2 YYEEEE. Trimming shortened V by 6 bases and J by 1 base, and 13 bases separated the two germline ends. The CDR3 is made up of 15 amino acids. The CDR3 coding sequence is TGTGCCAGCAATATATTGGACAGGAACACCGGGGAGCTGTTTTTT. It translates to CASNILDRNTGELFF.

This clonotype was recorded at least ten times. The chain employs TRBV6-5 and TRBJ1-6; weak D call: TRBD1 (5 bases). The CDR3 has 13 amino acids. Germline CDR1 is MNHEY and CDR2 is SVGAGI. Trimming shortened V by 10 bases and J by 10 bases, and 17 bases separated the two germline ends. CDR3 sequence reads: CATRLDRGSPLHF. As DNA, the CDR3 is TGTGCCACCCGTCTCGATAGGGGCTCACCCCTCCACTTT.

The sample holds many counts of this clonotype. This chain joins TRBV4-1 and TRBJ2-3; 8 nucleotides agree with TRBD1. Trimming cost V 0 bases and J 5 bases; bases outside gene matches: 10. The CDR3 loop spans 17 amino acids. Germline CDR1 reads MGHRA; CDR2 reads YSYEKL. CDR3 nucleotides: TGCGCCAGCAGCCAAGATGGGGCAGGGGGCATGGGAGATACGCAGTATTTT. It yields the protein CASSQDGAGGMGDTQYF.

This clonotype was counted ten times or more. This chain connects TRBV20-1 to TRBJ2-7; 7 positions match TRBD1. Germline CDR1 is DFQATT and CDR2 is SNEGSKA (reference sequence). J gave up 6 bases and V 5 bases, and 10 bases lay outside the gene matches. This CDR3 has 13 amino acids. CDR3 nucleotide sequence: TGCAGTGCTGGCCGGGTCCCAGGGGGCGAGCAGTACTTC. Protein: CSAGRVPGGEQYF.

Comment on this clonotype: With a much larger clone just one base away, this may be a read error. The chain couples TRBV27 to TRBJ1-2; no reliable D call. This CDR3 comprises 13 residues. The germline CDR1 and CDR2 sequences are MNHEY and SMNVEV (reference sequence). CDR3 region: CASRPTEIYGHTF. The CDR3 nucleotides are TGTGCCAGCCGGCCGACGGAGATCTATGGCCACACCTTC.

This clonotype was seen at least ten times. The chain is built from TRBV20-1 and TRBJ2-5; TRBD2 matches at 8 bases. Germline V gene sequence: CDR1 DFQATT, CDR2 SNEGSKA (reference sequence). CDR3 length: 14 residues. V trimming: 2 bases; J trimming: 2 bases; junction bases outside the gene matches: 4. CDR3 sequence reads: CSARRSSGQETQYF. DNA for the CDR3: TGCAGTGCTAGAAGGTCTAGCGGGCAAGAGACCCAGTACTTC.

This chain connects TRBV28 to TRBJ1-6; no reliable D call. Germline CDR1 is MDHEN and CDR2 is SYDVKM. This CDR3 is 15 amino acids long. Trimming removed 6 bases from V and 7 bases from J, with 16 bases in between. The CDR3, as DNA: TGTGCCAGCAGGACGAGCTCGGGTGTGAATTCACCCCTCCACTTT. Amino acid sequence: CASRTSSGVNSPLHF. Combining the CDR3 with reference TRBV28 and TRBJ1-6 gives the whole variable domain DVKVTQSSRYLVKRTGEKVFLECVQDMDHENMFWYRQDPGLGLRLIYFSYDVKMKEKGDIPEGYSVSREKKERFSLILESASTNQTSMYLCASRTSSGVNSPLHFGNGTRLTVT.

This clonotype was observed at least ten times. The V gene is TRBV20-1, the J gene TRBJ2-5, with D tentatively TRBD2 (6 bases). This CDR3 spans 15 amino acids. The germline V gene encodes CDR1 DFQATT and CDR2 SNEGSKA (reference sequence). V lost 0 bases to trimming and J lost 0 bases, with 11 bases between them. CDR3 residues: CSARDLASYQETQYF. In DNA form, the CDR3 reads TGCAGTGCTAGAGATCTAGCGTCGTACCAAGAGACCCAGTACTTC.

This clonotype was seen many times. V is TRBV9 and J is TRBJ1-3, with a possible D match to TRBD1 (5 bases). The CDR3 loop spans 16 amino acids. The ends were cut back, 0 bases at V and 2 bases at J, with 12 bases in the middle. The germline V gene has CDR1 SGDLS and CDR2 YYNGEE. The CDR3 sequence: CASSVAYRTTGNTIYF. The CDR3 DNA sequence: TGTGCCAGCAGCGTAGCTTACAGGACTACTGGAAACACCATATATTTT. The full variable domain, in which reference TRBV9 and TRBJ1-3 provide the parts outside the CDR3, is DSGVTQTPKHLITATGQRVTLRCSPRSGDLSVYWYQQSLDQGLQFLIQYYNGEERAKGNILERFSAQQFPDLHSELNLSSLELGDSALYFCASSVAYRTTGNTIYFGEGSWLTVV.

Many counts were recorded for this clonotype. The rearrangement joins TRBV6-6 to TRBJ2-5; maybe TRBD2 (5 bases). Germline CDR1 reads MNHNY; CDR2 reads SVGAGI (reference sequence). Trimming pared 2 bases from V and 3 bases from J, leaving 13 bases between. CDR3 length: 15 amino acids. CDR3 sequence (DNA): TGTGCCAGCAGTTACGGCAGCGGACCAGAAGAGACCCAGTACTTC. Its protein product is CASSYGSGPEETQYF.

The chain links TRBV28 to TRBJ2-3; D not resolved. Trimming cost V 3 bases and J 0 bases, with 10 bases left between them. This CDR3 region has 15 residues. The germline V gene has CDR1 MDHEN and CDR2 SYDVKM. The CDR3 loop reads CASSFGGISTDTQYF. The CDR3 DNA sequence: TGTGCCAGCAGTTTTGGTGGGATCAGCACAGATACGCAGTATTTT.

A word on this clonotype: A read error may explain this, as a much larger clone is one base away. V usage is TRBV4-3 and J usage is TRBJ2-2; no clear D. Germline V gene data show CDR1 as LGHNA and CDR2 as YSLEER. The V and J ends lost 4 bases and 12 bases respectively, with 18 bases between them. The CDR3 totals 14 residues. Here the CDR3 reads CASSLDLGRRKLFF. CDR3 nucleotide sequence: TGCGCCAGCAGCCTAGACTTGGGTCGTAGGAAGCTGTTTTTT.

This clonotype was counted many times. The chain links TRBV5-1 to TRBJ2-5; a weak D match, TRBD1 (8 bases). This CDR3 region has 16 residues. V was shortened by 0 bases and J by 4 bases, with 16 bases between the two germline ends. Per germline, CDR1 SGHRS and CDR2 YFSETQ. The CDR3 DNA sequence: TGCGCCAGCAGCTTGGGCCCAGGGGGCGGGGGAGAGACCCAGTACTTC. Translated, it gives CASSLGPGGGGETQYF.